What follows are 24 T cell receptor beta chains derived from one specimen sequenced in a study of cytomegalovirus exposure and HLA in healthy donors. PCR involved 60 Vbeta and 13 Jbeta primers. The assay was immunoSEQ multiplex PCR, and TCRdb's table has in-frame clones only and misses some. Altogether some 200,000 clones are present, around 86% being singletons, with the ten largest covering approximately 6.5%. The sample was PBMCs. The receptors originated from a woman aged 45-59 years in good health and CMV-seropositive.

This chain uses TRBV19 with TRBJ1-1; 7 bases agree with TRBD1. The germline V gene encodes CDR1 LNHDA and CDR2 SQIVND (reference sequence). V lost 9 bases and J lost 6; bases outside the gene matches: 13. CDR3 length equals 14 residues. In DNA form, the CDR3 reads TGTGCCAGCGCCGTGGGACAGAAGTTTTCTGAAGCTTTCTTT. Protein: CASAVGQKFSEAFF.

V gene TRBV5-1 combines with J gene TRBJ1-2, with D possibly being TRBD1 (5 bases). This CDR3 is 14 amino acids long. Trimming left V 4 bases short and J 4 bases short, with 14 bases between. Germline assignment: CDR1 SGHRS and CDR2 YFSETQ. The CDR3, as DNA: TGCGCCAGCAGCCTTGGAGGGGAGCCCTATGGCTACACCTTC. Translating gives CASSLGGEPYGYTF.

V is TRBV2 and J is TRBJ2-3, with TRBD1 matching over 8 bases. The CDR3 spans 15 residues. The J segment lost 0 bases and the V segment lost 9 bases, leaving 8 bases of the junction unmatched. Germline V CDR1 and CDR2: SNHLY, FYNNEI. In nucleotides, the CDR3 is TGTGCCAGTTTTTCCCGGGACAGGAGCACAGATACGCAGTATTTT. Translation: CASFSRDRSTDTQYF.

J is TRBJ2-2 and V is TRBV27, with 10 bases identical to TRBD2. Germline V CDR1 and CDR2: MNHEY, SMNVEV (reference sequence). The V gene end was trimmed by 5 bases and the J gene end by 0 bases; junction bases not matched to a gene: 3. The CDR3 has 16 amino acids. CDR3 sequence reads: CASSRGLAANTGELFF. DNA for the CDR3: TGTGCCAGCAGTCGAGGACTAGCGGCGAACACCGGGGAGCTGTTTTTT.

The chain is built from TRBV6-5 and TRBJ1-1; the match to TRBD1 covers 9 bases. J lost 12 bases, V lost 6 bases, and 8 bases had no gene match. The germline CDR1 and CDR2 sequences are MNHEY and SVGAGI. The CDR3 sequence is 12 residues long. The CDR3 coding sequence is TGTGCCAGCAGCCACAGACAGGGGGGAACTTTCTTT. Translation gives CASSHRQGGTFF.

The rearrangement links TRBV5-1 to TRBJ2-2, with a possible D match to TRBD1 (6 bases). Per the germline V gene, CDR1 is SGHRS and CDR2 is YFSETQ. V lost 3 bases, J lost 7 bases, and 16 bases lay in between. The CDR3 totals 15 residues. Here the CDR3 reads CASSSVQGLSGELFF. In DNA form, the CDR3 reads TGCGCCAGCAGCTCGGTTCAGGGGCTGAGCGGGGAGCTGTTTTTT. The full variable domain, in which reference TRBV5-1 and TRBJ2-2 provide the parts outside the CDR3, is KAGVTQTPRYLIKTRGQQVTLSCSPISGHRSVSWYQQTPGQGLQFLFEYFSETQRNKGNFPGRFSGRQFSNSRSEMNVSTLELGDSALYLCASSSVQGLSGELFFGEGSRLTVL.

The rearrangement links TRBV23-1 to TRBJ2-7; 7 positions match TRBD1. TRBV23-1 is noted as an ORF with a role that remains uncertain. The CDR3 is 15 amino acids. Unmatched junction bases numbered 9, after V lost 5 bases and J lost 2 bases. CDR3 sequence reads: CASSTKTGRAYEQYF. The CDR3 bases are TGCGCCAGCAGTACTAAGACAGGGAGAGCCTACGAGCAGTACTTC.

The CDR3 nucleotides are TGTGCCAGTACTCGTGCGGGAGGGGGTGTAAGTGAGCAGTTCTTC. Its protein is CASTRAGGGVSEQFF. The chain recombines TRBV19 with TRBJ2-1, with 9 bases that match TRBD2. The germline V gene encodes CDR1 LNHDA and CDR2 SQIVND (reference sequence). J gave up 9 bases and V 7 bases, and 13 bases lay outside the gene matches. This CDR3 is built from 15 residues. Looking up the rest from reference TRBV19 and TRBJ2-1 gives the full variable domain: DGGITQSPKYLFRKEGQNVTLSCEQNLNHDAMYWYRQDPGQGLRLIYYSQIVNDFQKGDIAEGYSVSREKKESFPLTVTSAQKNPTAFYLCASTRAGGGVSEQFFGPGTRLTVL.

The chain recombines TRBV2 with TRBJ1-5; 9 bases are a match to TRBD1. Germline-derived CDR1 and CDR2 are SNHLY and FYNNEI. The V segment lost 6 bases and the J segment 3 bases; nucleotides outside the gene matches: 3. CDR3 length: 14 residues. CDR3: CASRRTGDNQPQHF. As DNA, the CDR3 is TGTGCCAGCAGAAGGACAGGGGACAATCAGCCCCAGCATTTT.

The CDR3 loop is CARSLGAGGETQYF. CDR3 coding DNA: TGTGCCAGAAGCTTGGGAGCGGGAGGCGAGACCCAGTACTTC. V gene TRBV5-3 combines with J gene TRBJ2-5, with TRBD2 identical over 9 bases. TRBV5-3 falls under the ORF class, with uncertain function. The CDR3 extends over 14 amino acids. V was pared by 0 bases and J by 5 bases, with 2 bases of the junction left unmatched.

Concerning this clone: The junction departs from germline at one end; a sequencing error may be responsible. V and J are TRBV7-9 and TRBJ2-6; TRBD1 is a possible D gene (6 bases). The CDR3 has 15 residues. Germline CDR1 and CDR2: SEHNR and FQNEAQ (reference sequence). The CDR3 spells CSSSPQGAGANVLTF. Here the CDR3 DNA reads TGTTCCAGCAGCCCACAGGGCGCTGGGGCCAACGTCCTGACTTTC.

This sequence joins TRBV5-1 and TRBJ1-1; 9 bases agree with TRBD1. CDR3 length: 16 residues. CDR1 and CDR2 from the germline V gene are SGHRS and YFSETQ. V dropped 4 bases and J dropped 6; count of bases not matched to a gene: 13. The CDR3 nucleotides read TGCGCCAGCAGCCCCGGTGATCGGACAGGGGTTTCTGAAGCTTTCTTT. It translates to CASSPGDRTGVSEAFF.

This chain links TRBV6-1 with TRBJ2-7, with 7 bases fitting TRBD1. The CDR3 runs to 13 residues. Germline CDR1 and CDR2: MNHNS and SASEGT. V lost 6 bases to trimming and J lost 5 bases; unmatched junction nucleotides: 7. CDR3 nucleotides: TGTGCCAGCAGGAGACAGGGTACCCACGAGCAGTACTTC. This encodes CASRRQGTHEQYF.

V and J are TRBV19 and TRBJ1-5, with a tentative D call TRBD1 (5 bases). Trimming took off 6 bases at V and 0 bases at J, with 9 bases between the two ends. CDR3 length equals 14 residues. The germline V gene encodes CDR1 LNHDA and CDR2 SQIVND (reference sequence). For the CDR3, the DNA is TGTGCCAGTAGGAATCAGGGTAGCAATCAGCCCCAGCATTTT. Translation: CASRNQGSNQPQHF.

The chain recombines TRBV7-9 with TRBJ2-5; D is perhaps TRBD2 (6 bases). Germline-derived CDR1 and CDR2 are SEHNR and FQNEAQ (reference sequence). V lost 2 bases, J lost 4 bases, and 20 bases lay in between. This CDR3 has 17 amino acids. The CDR3, as DNA: TGTGCCAGCAGCTTACCCCTTGGAAGACGGGGGAGAGAGACCCAGTACTTC. Translated: CASSLPLGRRGRETQYF.

CDR3 nucleotide sequence: TGTGCCAGCAGCTTCGGCCGGACTAGCGGGGCAATTGAGGATACGCAGTATTTT. Translation gives CASSFGRTSGAIEDTQYF. The J gene is TRBJ2-3, the V gene TRBV7-2; 12 bases match TRBD2. Per germline, CDR1 SGHTA and CDR2 FQGNSA. The CDR3 is made up of 18 amino acids. V trimming: 3 bases; J trimming: 6 bases; junction bases outside the gene matches: 13.

The chain couples TRBV5-1 to TRBJ2-3; 9 bases align to TRBD2. The trim removed 4 bases at V and 3 bases at J, leaving 6 bases unmatched. The CDR3 length is 15 residues. Germline CDR1 is SGHRS and CDR2 is YFSETQ. CDR3 coding DNA: TGCGCCAGCAGCCCAAGCGGGAGGAGGACAGATACGCAGTATTTT. Its translation: CASSPSGRRTDTQYF.

This clone was observed once. The chain carries TRBV30 and TRBJ2-7; maybe TRBD2 (5 bases). The CDR3 covers 14 residues. CDR1 is GTSNPN and CDR2 is SVGIG in the germline V gene (reference sequence). Deletions cut 0 bases from V and 0 bases from J, with 9 bases between. CDR3 sequence reads: CAWSVRTDSYEQYF. CDR3 bases: TGTGCCTGGAGTGTTCGGACTGACTCCTACGAGCAGTACTTC.

V and J are TRBV28 and TRBJ1-6; TRBD1 agrees at 10 bases. CDR3 size: 15 residues. J lost 10 bases, V lost 8 bases, and 11 bases had no gene match. Germline values: CDR1 MDHEN, CDR2 SYDVKM. The chain's CDR3 is CASGEGQGFSSPLHF. The CDR3 coding sequence is TGTGCCAGCGGCGAGGGACAGGGGTTTTCATCACCCCTCCACTTT.

The chain combines TRBV5-4 with TRBJ1-3, with D maybe TRBD1 (6 bases). The CDR3 loop spans 16 amino acids. Germline V lookup: CDR1 SGHNT, CDR2 YYREEE (reference sequence). V was trimmed by 4 bases and J by 0 bases, leaving 14 bases between them. The CDR3 sequence: CASSPGGLNSGNTIYF. The CDR3 DNA reads TGTGCCAGCAGCCCCGGGGGGCTTAACTCTGGAAACACCATATATTTT.

The chain couples TRBV29-1 to TRBJ1-2; D may be TRBD1 (6 bases). The V end lost 6 bases, the J end lost 4 bases, and 12 bases lay between the germline ends. The CDR3 is made up of 12 amino acids. The germline CDR1 and CDR2 sequences are SQVTM and ANQGSEA. CDR3 region: CSVVQGAYGYTF. The CDR3, as DNA: TGCAGCGTGGTACAGGGAGCCTATGGCTACACCTTC.

The rearrangement joins TRBV7-3 to TRBJ2-5; possibly TRBD2 for D (5 bases). The CDR3 extends over 14 amino acids. Trimming pared 3 bases from V and 2 bases from J, leaving 10 bases between. Looked up from germline, CDR1 is SGHTA and CDR2 is FQGTGA. The CDR3 sequence is CASSLSTGQETQYF. The CDR3 DNA reads TGTGCCAGCAGCTTGAGTACGGGACAAGAGACCCAGTACTTC.

The chain links TRBV2 to TRBJ1-3; 7 bases align to TRBD1. J was trimmed by 0 bases and V by 2 bases; bases with no gene match: 10. CDR3 size: 18 residues. CDR1 and CDR2 (germline): SNHLY, FYNNEI. CDR3: CASSEMRDSFLSGNTIYF. CDR3 nucleotide sequence: TGTGCCAGCAGTGAAATGAGGGACAGTTTCCTCTCTGGAAACACCATATATTTT.

This clone was found a few times. The DNA for the CDR3 is TGCGCCAGCAGCCAAGATAAGCCTTGGGGGGGCAAAAACATTCAGTACTTC. It specifies CASSQDKPWGGKNIQYF. The V and J genes are TRBV4-3 and TRBJ2-4, with 7 bases identical to TRBD2. CDR1 LGHNA and CDR2 YSLEER come from the germline V gene. This CDR3 has 17 amino acids. The V gene end was trimmed by 0 bases and the J gene end by 3 bases; junction bases not matched to a gene: 8.